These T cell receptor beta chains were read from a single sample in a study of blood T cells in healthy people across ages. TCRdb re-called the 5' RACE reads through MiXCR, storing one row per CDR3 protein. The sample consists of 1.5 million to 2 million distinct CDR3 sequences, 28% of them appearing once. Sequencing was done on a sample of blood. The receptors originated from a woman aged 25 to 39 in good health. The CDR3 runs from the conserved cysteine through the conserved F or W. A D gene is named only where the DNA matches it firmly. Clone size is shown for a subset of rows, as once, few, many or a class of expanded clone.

CDR3nt: TGTGCCAGCAGGCTAGCGGGAGGGCCATCCGAGCAGTACTTC
CDR3aa: CASRLAGGPSEQYF
v_gene: TRBV7-2
len: 14
d_gene: TRBD2
j_gene: TRBJ2-7
abundance: NA

CDR3nt: TGTGCCAGCAGCCAAGAGTGGAGCGGGGGGTCTTACAATGAGCAGTTCTTC
CDR3aa: CASSQEWSGGSYNEQFF
v_gene: TRBV3-1
len: 17
d_gene: TRBD2
j_gene: TRBJ2-1
abundance: NA

CDR3nt: TGTGCCAGCAGCCAAGGGGGTACTACAGATACGCAGTATTTT
CDR3aa: CASSQGGTTDTQYF
v_gene: TRBV3-1
len: 14
d_gene: NA
j_gene: TRBJ2-3
abundance: few

CDR3nt: TGTGCCAGCAGCCCCGCCCTGGACGGATATGGCTACACCTTC
CDR3aa: CASSPALDGYGYTF
v_gene: TRBV12-3/TRBV12-4
len: 14
d_gene: NA
j_gene: TRBJ1-2
abundance: few

CDR3nt: TGTGCCATCAGTGCAGGGGGAGTCACTGAAGCTTTCTTT
CDR3aa: CAISAGGVTEAFF
v_gene: TRBV10-3
len: 13
d_gene: TRBD1
j_gene: TRBJ1-1
abundance: few

CDR3nt: TGCGCCAGCAGCTTGGGTGAGGATTTGTCCTACGAGCAGTACTTC
CDR3aa: CASSLGEDLSYEQYF
v_gene: TRBV5-1
len: 15
d_gene: NA
j_gene: TRBJ2-7
abundance: NA

CDR3nt: TGTGCCAGCAGCGTAGAACAGGTTAATGAAAAACTGTTTTTT
CDR3aa: CASSVEQVNEKLFF
v_gene: TRBV9
len: 14
d_gene: NA
j_gene: TRBJ1-4
abundance: NA

CDR3nt: TGCAGCGCCACGGGACTAAGGCGGGAGGACGAGCAGTACTTC
CDR3aa: CSATGLRREDEQYF
v_gene: TRBV29-1
len: 14
d_gene: TRBD2
j_gene: TRBJ2-7
abundance: many

CDR3nt: TGCAGTGCTAGCCAATCCCAGGGGGACTATGGCTACACCTTC
CDR3aa: CSASQSQGDYGYTF
v_gene: TRBV20-1
len: 14
d_gene: TRBD1
j_gene: TRBJ1-2
abundance: few

CDR3nt: TGCAGTGCTAGAGAGATCAGCACAACAGGGATTGAAGCTTTCTTT
CDR3aa: CSAREISTTGIEAFF
v_gene: TRBV20-1
len: 15
d_gene: NA
j_gene: TRBJ1-1
abundance: NA

CDR3nt: TGCGCCAGCAGCCTAGACCAAGGTAGACGACAAGATGGTTACACCTTC
CDR3aa: CASSLDQGRRQDGYTF
v_gene: TRBV5-1
len: 16
d_gene: NA
j_gene: TRBJ1-2
abundance: few

CDR3nt: TGTGCCATCAACCCGGGACGGGAGGTGGGCTACACCTTC
CDR3aa: CAINPGREVGYTF
v_gene: TRBV10-3
len: 13
d_gene: NA
j_gene: TRBJ1-2
abundance: NA

CDR3nt: TGTGCCAGCACTAGGGCTAGTTTTGCAGATACGCAGTATTTT
CDR3aa: CASTRASFADTQYF
v_gene: TRBV6-6
len: 14
d_gene: NA
j_gene: TRBJ2-3
abundance: many

CDR3nt: TGCAGTGCGGAGCGGGACTACAATGAGCAGTTCTTC
CDR3aa: CSAERDYNEQFF
v_gene: TRBV20-1
len: 12
d_gene: TRBD2
j_gene: TRBJ2-1
abundance: few

CDR3nt: TGTGCCATCAGCGGACTAGCGGGGACCTACGAGCAGTACTTC
CDR3aa: CAISGLAGTYEQYF
v_gene: TRBV10-3
len: 14
d_gene: TRBD2
j_gene: TRBJ2-7
abundance: few

CDR3nt: TGTGCCAGTTCGGGGGGTCCGACCCAGTACTTC
CDR3aa: CASSGGPTQYF
v_gene: TRBV6-5
len: 11
d_gene: TRBD2
j_gene: TRBJ2-5
abundance: once

CDR3nt: TGCAGTGCTACCAGACGGGTCAACACAGATACGCAGTATTTT
CDR3aa: CSATRRVNTDTQYF
v_gene: TRBV20-1
len: 14
d_gene: NA
j_gene: TRBJ2-3
abundance: NA

CDR3nt: TGTGCCATCAGGGAATCTAGCGGAAGCGAGCAGTACTTC
CDR3aa: CAIRESSGSEQYF
v_gene: TRBV10-3
len: 13
d_gene: TRBD2
j_gene: TRBJ2-7
abundance: NA

CDR3nt: TGTGCCAGCAGCTCCGGGGGATATGGACGCTACGAGCAGTACTTC
CDR3aa: CASSSGGYGRYEQYF
v_gene: TRBV7-9
len: 15
d_gene: NA
j_gene: TRBJ2-7
abundance: many

CDR3nt: TGTGCCATCAGTGAGTTTCAAGACGGTGGCTACACCTTC
CDR3aa: CAISEFQDGGYTF
v_gene: TRBV10-3
len: 13
d_gene: NA
j_gene: TRBJ1-2
abundance: NA

CDR3nt: TGTGCCAGCAGATCTAGCGGGGGGGCTGAAGAGACCCAGTACTTC
CDR3aa: CASRSSGGAEETQYF
v_gene: TRBV6-2/TRBV6-3
len: 15
d_gene: TRBD2
j_gene: TRBJ2-5
abundance: NA

CDR3nt: TGTGCCAGCTGTCCGGTCGCGGGGGGATCTGGGGCCAACGTCCTGACTTTC
CDR3aa: CASCPVAGGSGANVLTF
v_gene: TRBV27
len: 17
d_gene: TRBD2
j_gene: TRBJ2-6
abundance: many

CDR3nt: TGTGCCAGTAGTATAGGAGGACTAGCGGGATTTTACGAGCAGTACTTC
CDR3aa: CASSIGGLAGFYEQYF
v_gene: TRBV19
len: 16
d_gene: TRBD2
j_gene: TRBJ2-7
abundance: many

CDR3nt: TGTGCCAGCAGCTTTGCATGGAGGGCCGGGAATGAGCAGTTCTTC
CDR3aa: CASSFAWRAGNEQFF
v_gene: TRBV7-2
len: 15
d_gene: NA
j_gene: TRBJ2-1
abundance: NA

CDR3nt: TGCGCCAGCAGCCTGCGGACGGGGCGTCTGCGGGAGGGCCCTGGGGCCAACGTCCGGACTTTC
CDR3aa: CASSLRTGRLREGPGANVRTF
v_gene: TRBV5-1
len: 21
d_gene: TRBD2
j_gene: TRBJ2-6
abundance: NA

CDR3nt: TGTGCCAGCGCGCGGGGGGGCTACAATGAGCAGTTCTTC
CDR3aa: CASARGGYNEQFF
v_gene: TRBV12-3/TRBV12-4
len: 13
d_gene: TRBD2
j_gene: TRBJ2-1
abundance: few

CDR3nt: TGCAGCGTTGACCGACAGGGGGCAGAAGGGATTAATGGCTACACCTTC
CDR3aa: CSVDRQGAEGINGYTF
v_gene: TRBV29-1
len: 16
d_gene: TRBD1
j_gene: TRBJ1-2
abundance: few

CDR3nt: TGTGCCAGCAGCGATGCGGGCCAGAGGGAGACCCAGTACTTC
CDR3aa: CASSDAGQRETQYF
v_gene: TRBV7-9
len: 14
d_gene: NA
j_gene: TRBJ2-5
abundance: few

CDR3nt: TGCAGCGTCACGGGACTAGCTTCCCCCGGGGAGCTGTTTTTT
CDR3aa: CSVTGLASPGELFF
v_gene: TRBV29-1
len: 14
d_gene: TRBD2
j_gene: TRBJ2-2
abundance: NA

CDR3nt: TGTGCCGGCAGCTTTACGACAGGGTATAGCAATCAGCCCCAGCATTTT
CDR3aa: CAGSFTTGYSNQPQHF
v_gene: TRBV7-8
len: 16
d_gene: TRBD1
j_gene: TRBJ1-5
abundance: NA

CDR3nt: TGCAGTGCCGTTCGCGGGGTAGGGGAGACCCAGTACTTC
CDR3aa: CSAVRGVGETQYF
v_gene: TRBV20-1
len: 13
d_gene: NA
j_gene: TRBJ2-5
abundance: once

CDR3nt: TGTGCCAGCAGGTCACCCGGGACAGGGTATCCCCACAACGCCCTAGCCAAAAACATTCAGTACTTC
CDR3aa: CASRSPGTGYPHNALAKNIQYF
v_gene: TRBV2
len: 22
d_gene: TRBD1
j_gene: TRBJ2-4
abundance: NA

CDR3nt: TGTGCCATCAGTGAGATTGAGGATACTAACTATGGCTACACCTTC
CDR3aa: CAISEIEDTNYGYTF
v_gene: TRBV10-3
len: 15
d_gene: NA
j_gene: TRBJ1-2
abundance: NA

CDR3nt: TGCAGTGCTAGACGTGGGGGGCAGGCCGTAGGCGAGCAGTACTTC
CDR3aa: CSARRGGQAVGEQYF
v_gene: TRBV20-1
len: 15
d_gene: NA
j_gene: TRBJ2-7
abundance: NA

CDR3nt: TGTGCCAGCAGAGCCCCTTTGGAAACGGGGGCCAACGTCCTGACTTTC
CDR3aa: CASRAPLETGANVLTF
v_gene: TRBV6-2/TRBV6-3
len: 16
d_gene: NA
j_gene: TRBJ2-6
abundance: NA

CDR3nt: TGTGCCAGCGTTGGGTGGACTAGCGGGACGTATGAGCAGTTCTTC
CDR3aa: CASVGWTSGTYEQFF
v_gene: TRBV6-2/TRBV6-3
len: 15
d_gene: TRBD2
j_gene: TRBJ2-1
abundance: NA